The 26 T cell receptor beta chains below come from one sample, sequenced in a study of immune cell composition in non-small cell lung cancer. Using immunoSEQ multiplex PCR, the repertoire was profiled, and TCRdb retains in-frame clones only, with some absent. This table holds some 14,000 clones, more than 65% found once. Sequences were obtained from lung tumor tissue. Every receptor here comes from a human donor with non-small cell lung cancer.

The gene calls are TRBV11-3 and TRBJ2-7; no definite D call. Per germline, CDR1 SGHNT and CDR2 YENEEA. V lost 1 base and J lost 6, with 13 bases in between. The CDR3 is 14 amino acids. The CDR3 nucleotides are TGTGCCAGCAGCTTAGTCTTCTTATCGGGCGAGCAGTACTTC. It encodes CASSLVFLSGEQYF.

This clone was recorded only once. The chain joins TRBV28 to TRBJ2-7; the match to TRBD2 covers 9 bases. The CDR3 sequence is 13 residues long. Germline CDR1 is MDHEN and CDR2 is SYDVKM. V trimming: 3 bases; J trimming: 5 bases; junction bases outside the gene matches: 2. The CDR3 loop is CASSFLAGNEQYF. CDR3 nucleotides: TGTGCCAGCAGTTTTCTAGCGGGGAACGAGCAGTACTTC. The whole variable domain, remainder taken from reference TRBV28 and TRBJ2-7, is DVKVTQSSRYLVKRTGEKVFLECVQDMDHENMFWYRQDPGLGLRLIYFSYDVKMKEKGDIPEGYSVSREKKERFSLILESASTNQTSMYLCASSFLAGNEQYFGPGTRLTVT.

CDR3 nucleotides: TGTGCCAGCAAGGAGGACCACTACAATGAGCAGTTCTTC. The encoded protein is CASKEDHYNEQFF. The chain combines TRBV6-1 with TRBJ2-1, with a tentative D call TRBD2 (5 bases). CDR1 MNHNS and CDR2 SASEGT come from the germline V gene. V was pared by 7 bases and J by 3 bases, with 10 bases between. The length of the CDR3 is 13 residues.

The genes are TRBV14 and TRBJ2-6; D is unclear. Trimming left V 4 bases short and J 2 bases short, with 15 bases between. From germline, CDR1 is SGHDN and CDR2 FVKESK. The CDR3 is made up of 17 amino acids. The CDR3 DNA is TGTGCCAGCAGCCTGGCGCTATTGGGGACTGGGGCCAACGTCCTGACTTTC. Residues: CASSLALLGTGANVLTF. The variable domain in full, with the rest retrieved from reference TRBV14 and TRBJ2-6, is EAGVTQFPSHSVIEKGQTVTLRCDPISGHDNLYWYRRVMGKEIKFLLHFVKESKQDESGMPNNRFLAERTGGTYSTLKVQPAELEDSGVYFCASSLALLGTGANVLTFGAGSRLTVL.

The V gene is TRBV27, the J gene TRBJ2-7, with D unclear. Germline loops: CDR1 MNHEY, CDR2 SMNVEV (reference sequence). CDR3 length: 12 residues. V was clipped by 6 bases and J by 7 bases, with 13 bases between them. CDR3 nucleotides: TGTGCCAGCAGGGGATGGGCCGGGGAGCAGTACTTC. Translating gives CASRGWAGEQYF.

This clone was seen a few times. The chain is built from TRBV19 and TRBJ2-3, with TRBD2 as a possible D gene (5 bases). Trimming stripped 2 bases from V and 3 bases from J, with 12 bases between. The CDR3 consists of 15 residues. Germline loops: CDR1 LNHDA, CDR2 SQIVND (reference sequence). CDR3 amino acids: CASSISPGWTDTQYF. DNA of the CDR3: TGTGCCAGTAGTATAAGCCCGGGGTGGACAGATACGCAGTATTTT.

The chain employs TRBV6-6 and TRBJ2-4; unclear D gene. This CDR3 comprises 13 residues. V lost 4 bases to trimming and J lost 8 bases, with 12 bases between them. Looked up from germline, CDR1 is MNHNY and CDR2 is SVGAGI (reference sequence). In DNA form, the CDR3 reads TGTGCCAGCAGTTCATCCTTGACGCACATTCAGTACTTC. Protein: CASSSSLTHIQYF.

The chain links TRBV7-3 to TRBJ2-1; 11 bases line up with TRBD2. This CDR3 spans 17 amino acids. Germline loops: CDR1 SGHTA, CDR2 FQGTGA. The V segment lost 4 bases and the J segment 0 bases; nucleotides outside the gene matches: 5. CDR3 nucleotides: TGTGCCAGCAGCTCCCCTACTAGCGGGAGCTCCTACAATGAGCAGTTCTTC. Amino acids: CASSSPTSGSSYNEQFF. Variable domain in full (rest from reference TRBV7-3 and TRBJ2-1): GAGVSQTPSNKVTEKGKYVELRCDPISGHTALYWYRQSLGQGPEFLIYFQGTGAADDSGLPNDRFFAVRPEGSVSTLKIQRTERGDSAVYLCASSSPTSGSSYNEQFFGPGTRLTVL.

The V gene is TRBV19, the J gene TRBJ2-1, with a weak D call TRBD2 (5 bases). Trimming removed 6 bases from V and 4 bases from J, with 19 bases in between. The CDR3 consists of 16 residues. CDR1 is LNHDA, CDR2 SQIVND, per germline (reference sequence). The CDR3 nucleotides read TGTGCCAGTAGCCTCGGAGGAAGCGCCCGTTACAATGAGCAGTTCTTC. Its protein is CASSLGGSARYNEQFF.

The chain couples TRBV7-3 to TRBJ1-1; D call uncertain. The CDR3 has 13 residues. The V gene's germline CDR1 is SGHTA and CDR2 FQGTGA. Trimming took off 4 bases at V and 1 base at J, with 7 bases between the two ends. The CDR3 DNA sequence: TGTGCCAGCAGCTCCATGGGGAACACTGAAGCTTTCTTT. It is translated as CASSSMGNTEAFF.

The rearrangement joins TRBV5-1 to TRBJ2-3; no definite D call. V was trimmed by 0 bases and J by 2 bases, leaving 10 bases between them. This CDR3 region has 15 residues. Germline V gene data show CDR1 as SGHRS and CDR2 as YFSETQ. CDR3 DNA sequence: TGCGCCAGCAGCTTGGCAAGCAGCTACACAGATACGCAGTATTTT. Translated, it gives CASSLASSYTDTQYF.

This chain joins TRBV5-1 and TRBJ2-2, with a possible D match to TRBD1 (5 bases). CDR1 is SGHRS and CDR2 is YFSETQ in the germline V gene. CDR3 length equals 14 residues. The V end was cut by 3 bases, the J end by 5 bases, with 11 bases between. The CDR3: CASSSGQGTGELFF. In DNA form, the CDR3 reads TGCGCCAGCAGCTCCGGGCAGGGTACCGGGGAGCTGTTTTTT.

This clone was recorded only once. V and J are TRBV4-3 and TRBJ2-3; 8 bases are shared with TRBD2. This CDR3 spans 17 amino acids. Per germline, CDR1 LGHNA and CDR2 YSLEER. With V trimmed by 4 bases and J by 2 bases, 11 bases remained unmatched. CDR3 DNA sequence: TGCGCCAGCAGCCCAGAGGGACTAGAGACCTACACAGATACGCAGTATTTT. Protein product: CASSPEGLETYTDTQYF.

This clone is a singleton in its sample. The genes are TRBV5-5 and TRBJ2-1; 9 nucleotides align to TRBD2. CDR3 length: 16 amino acids. Unmatched junction bases numbered 9, after V lost 2 bases and J lost 6 bases. Germline CDR1 SGHKS, CDR2 YYEKEE (reference sequence). CDR3 region: CASSFAVLAGTNEQFF. CDR3 DNA: TGTGCCAGCAGCTTCGCGGTTCTAGCGGGAACCAATGAGCAGTTCTTC.

The rearrangement links TRBV6-1 to TRBJ2-7; 9 bases agree with TRBD1. Germline V CDR1 and CDR2: MNHNS, SASEGT. The J segment lost 7 bases and the V segment lost 8 bases, leaving 3 bases of the junction unmatched. This CDR3 has 11 amino acids. The CDR3 sequence: CASGTGIEQYF. CDR3 nucleotide sequence: TGTGCCAGCGGGACAGGGATTGAGCAGTACTTC.

This rearrangement joins TRBV30 to TRBJ1-5; D is perhaps TRBD1 (6 bases). V was cut by 2 bases and J by 6 bases, with 8 bases left in between. Germline V lookup: CDR1 GTSNPN, CDR2 SVGIG (reference sequence). This CDR3 has 12 residues. CDR3 residues: CAWSRGAQPQHF. As DNA, the CDR3 is TGTGCCTGGAGTAGGGGGGCTCAGCCCCAGCATTTT.

The J gene is TRBJ2-7, the V gene TRBV29-1, with 7 bases fitting TRBD2. With 6 bases clipped from V and 5 bases from J, the junction kept 10 bases outside the gene matches. Germline loops: CDR1 SQVTM, CDR2 ANQGSEA. This CDR3 spans 13 amino acids. CDR3 amino acids: CSVGLVSVDEQYF. CDR3 nucleotide sequence: TGCAGCGTAGGACTAGTTAGTGTTGACGAGCAGTACTTC.

This clone was seen more than once but under ten times. The chain combines TRBV20-1 with TRBJ2-7, with D possibly matching TRBD2 (6 bases). The ends were cut back, 6 bases at V and 5 bases at J, with 11 bases in the middle. Germline V CDR1 and CDR2: DFQATT, SNEGSKA (reference sequence). The CDR3 is made up of 11 amino acids. CDR3 protein: CSATTRNEQYF. The CDR3 coding sequence is TGCAGTGCGACGACTAGGAACGAGCAGTACTTC.

A few counts support this clone. This chain connects TRBV18 to TRBJ2-7; TRBD2 matches at 7 bases. With V trimmed by 2 bases and J by 0 bases, 10 bases remained unmatched. There are 17 residues in the CDR3. CDR1 and CDR2 (germline): KGHSH, LQKENI. The CDR3 bases are TGTGCCAGCTCACCAAGGGGACTAACGGGTCTCTCCTACGAGCAGTACTTC. This codes for CASSPRGLTGLSYEQYF.

CDR3 nucleotides: TGTGCCAGCAGTTTAAGGCTGGAGGAGACCCAGTACTTC. Protein: CASSLRLEETQYF. The chain joins TRBV28 to TRBJ2-5; no reliable D call. Germline V gene sequence: CDR1 MDHEN, CDR2 SYDVKM. V shed 2 bases and J shed 5 bases, with 9 bases lying between them. The CDR3 sequence is 13 residues long.

The genes are TRBV19 and TRBJ2-3, with 7 bases lining up with TRBD1. J gave up 1 base and V 4 bases, and 5 bases lay outside the gene matches. Germline V CDR1 and CDR2: LNHDA, SQIVND (reference sequence). The CDR3 is 15 amino acids. The CDR3 spells CASSNNQGGTDTQYF. DNA of the CDR3: TGTGCCAGTAGTAATAACCAGGGGGGCACAGATACGCAGTATTTT.

The rearrangement uses TRBV9 and TRBJ2-1, with 14 nucleotides matching TRBD2. J lost 4 bases, V lost 0 bases, and 6 bases had no gene match. CDR1 and CDR2 from the germline V gene are SGDLS and YYNGEE. CDR3 length: 18 amino acids. The DNA of the CDR3 is TGTGCCAGCAGCGTAGGGGACAGACTAGCGGGAGGGTACAATGAGCAGTTCTTC. Residues: CASSVGDRLAGGYNEQFF.

The chain recombines TRBV19 with TRBJ2-6, with D hard to call. The CDR3 sequence is 15 residues long. Trimming pared 3 bases from V and 0 bases from J, leaving 6 bases between. Germline V lookup: CDR1 LNHDA, CDR2 SQIVND (reference sequence). CDR3: CASSIFISGANVLTF. The CDR3 region has the DNA TGTGCCAGTAGTATTTTTATCTCTGGGGCCAACGTCCTGACTTTC.

The chain links TRBV19 to TRBJ2-1; D is possibly TRBD2 (6 bases). This CDR3 comprises 16 residues. Looked up from germline, CDR1 is LNHDA and CDR2 is SQIVND (reference sequence). With 5 bases removed from V and 2 bases from J, the gap between germline ends came to 16 bases. CDR3 sequence (DNA): TGTGCCAGTAGTTGGAGTAGCGGTAATACCTACAATGAGCAGTTCTTC. This sequence encodes CASSWSSGNTYNEQFF. The full variable domain, rest sourced from reference TRBV19 and TRBJ2-1, is DGGITQSPKYLFRKEGQNVTLSCEQNLNHDAMYWYRQDPGQGLRLIYYSQIVNDFQKGDIAEGYSVSREKKESFPLTVTSAQKNPTAFYLCASSWSSGNTYNEQFFGPGTRLTVL.

The chain couples TRBV7-8 to TRBJ1-2; 7 bases align to TRBD1. J gave up 7 bases and V 0 bases, and 11 bases lay outside the gene matches. This CDR3 region has 16 residues. Germline CDR1 and CDR2: SGHVS and FQNEAQ. CDR3 sequence reads: CASSLALGGGIGGYTF. CDR3 sequence (DNA): TGTGCCAGCAGCTTAGCATTAGGAGGGGGCATTGGTGGCTACACCTTC.

This chain uses TRBV7-7 with TRBJ2-1; no clear D gene. The CDR3 has 12 amino acids. V was cut by 2 bases and J by 10 bases, with 9 bases left in between. Per the germline V gene, CDR1 is SSHAT and CDR2 is FNYEAQ (reference sequence). For the CDR3, the DNA is TGTGCCAGCAGCTTATGTGCGGAGGAGCAGTTCTTC. This translates into CASSLCAEEQFF.